The clone carrying this T cell receptor beta chain was seen repeatedly, ten times or more. Its target is not known. The CDR3 contains 13 residues. The ends were cut back, 2 bases at V and 10 bases at J, with 12 bases in the middle. The V gene's germline CDR1 is MNHEY and CDR2 SVGAGI. The data were taken from a study of identical twins. The study, taken as a whole, reports: Abundant beta clonotypes from cord blood had fewer insertions, unlike memory repertoires, which showed none.

TCRdb redid the calling of the 5' RACE reads with MiXCR, one entry per CDR3 protein. The repertoire has roughly 250,000 distinct CDR3 sequences, over 12% of them found once; the top ten carry 8.5% to 10%. The chain recombines TRBV6-5 with TRBJ2-1; possible D gene TRBD2, 6 bases. Source material: memory (CD45RO+) T cells sorted from blood. This TCR came from a young woman in good health. Here the CDR3 DNA reads TGTGCCAGCAGTTACCTCGTGGAGGGGGAGCAGTTCTTC. Its protein product is CASSYLVEGEQFF.